This T cell receptor beta chain was observed in a study of OX40 agonist ivuxolimab in advanced cancers. Study context: Of the patients, three showed partial responses, one with hepatocellular carcinoma and two with cutaneous melanoma.

Study-level findings and limits: CD4+ and CD8+ T cells in blood underwent clonal expansion by week 6 at 0.1 to 3.0 mg/kg. People who partly responded at 0.1-3.0 mg/kg had some of the least clonal expansion seen.

In the case of this clone: What it recognizes is unknown.

Clones were sequenced by immunoSEQ multiplex PCR, and TCRdb holds only the in-frame ones, with some missing. The sample comprises around 83,000 clones, about 89% of which are singletons, and 1.6% rests with the top ten. The specimen comprised CD4+ or CD8+ T cells sorted from blood, sampled in a trial of the OX40 agonist ivuxolimab. The source is an adult with an advanced solid tumor such as melanoma, head and neck, liver or kidney cancer.

CDR3 sequence: CSVTAGADTQYF. The CDR3 DNA follows: TGCAGCGTTACAGCGGGAGCCGATACGCAGTATTTT. The genes are TRBV29-1 and TRBJ2-3, with TRBD2 identical over 8 bases. The germline V gene has CDR1 SQVTM and CDR2 ANQGSEA. CDR3 length: 12 residues. J gave up 6 bases and V 5 bases, and 4 bases lay outside the gene matches.